This TCR beta chain was observed in a study of OX40 agonist ivuxolimab in advanced cancers. Study as a whole: In three patients, partial responses were observed, one with hepatocellular carcinoma and two with cutaneous melanoma. General observations from the study: The expanded peripheral T cells' antigen specificity was not determined. At 0.1 to 3.0 mg/kg and by week 6, CD4+ and CD8+ T cells in the blood had expanded clonally. Expansion of clones was among the lowest in partial responders at 0.1-3.0 mg/kg.

A note on this clone: The antigen remains undetermined.

Generated by immunoSEQ multiplex PCR, the TCRdb table keeps only in-frame clones and is missing some. Here the sample spans some 32,000 clones, about 83% being singletons. V dropped 8 bases and J dropped 0 bases, with 11 bases sitting between them. The CDR3 runs 13 residues. The germline CDR1 and CDR2 sequences are ENHRY and SYGVKD. The receptor's source is an adult with an advanced solid tumor such as melanoma, head and neck, liver or kidney cancer. The starting material was CD4+ or CD8+ T cells sorted from blood, obtained in a trial of the OX40 agonist ivuxolimab. The chain links TRBV10-3 to TRBJ2-7; D not certain. CDR3 nucleotide sequence: TGTGCCATCCTCACTGATAGCTCCTACGAGCAGTACTTC. This gives the protein CAILTDSSYEQYF.